This TCR beta chain was sequenced during a study of blood T cell repertoires in COVID-19. About the research overall: PBMCs, B-cell-depleted T cells, or T cells provided the cDNA or gDNA that made up the material.

Method: immunoSEQ multiplex PCR; TCRdb's copy keeps in-frame clones and lacks some. The data hold 350,000 to 400,000 clones, with 75% to 90% observed a single time. Germline loops: CDR1 MDHEN, CDR2 SYDVKM. Trimming removed 8 bases at V and 4 bases at J, with 18 bases between. The CDR3 loop spans 15 amino acids. The clonotype comes from a woman in her fifties or sixties with COVID-19, enrolled during active disease. The chain carries TRBV28 and TRBJ1-5; D possibly corresponds to TRBD1 (5 bases). The sample was peripheral blood. The CDR3 bases are TGTGCCAGCGGGGGGGAGGATGGCCCGAATCAGCCCCAGCATTTT. Translating it yields CASGGEDGPNQPQHF.